The clone carrying this T cell receptor beta chain was observed at least ten times. Its antigen remains unidentified. These data belong to a study of T cells in Graves' hyperthyroidism and ophthalmopathy. General study results and limits: The model identified upcoming ophthalmopathy a median approximately six months ahead of onset.

This CDR3 has 15 amino acids. Per germline, CDR1 GTSNPN and CDR2 SVGIG (reference sequence). V gave up 0 bases and J gave up 5 bases, with 17 bases separating them. What was amplified from RNA transcripts were TCR beta CDR3 regions. A first-round RT-PCR of the TCR CDR3 used the HTBI primer set. TCRdb itself ran the multiplex PCR reads through MiXCR, one entry per CDR3 protein. The repertoire has approximately 300,000 distinct CDR3 sequences, 15% to 20% of them found once; the top ten carry about 40%. The clonotype was recovered from a man over 45 with Graves' ophthalmopathy. The genes are TRBV30 and TRBJ2-7, with D perhaps being TRBD1 or TRBD2 (5 bases each). Sequenced material: blood. CDR3 protein: CAWSVWGSVSDEQYF. The CDR3 DNA reads TGTGCCTGGAGTGTATGGGGCTCCGTTAGCGACGAGCAGTACTTC.